The source of this TCR beta chain is a study of OX40 agonist ivuxolimab in advanced cancers. For the study at large: Hepatocellular carcinoma, melanoma, renal cell or head and neck cancer was diagnosed in the dose-escalation patients.

Profiling relied on immunoSEQ multiplex PCR, and the TCRdb table lists in-frame clones only, not all of them. Seen here are approximately 66,000 clones, 88% observed once, and the top ten hold less than 0.65%. Points on this clone: Its cognate antigen is unknown.

Whole-study results and caveats: CD4+ and CD8+ blood T cells expanded clonally by week 6 at 0.1 to 3.0 mg/kg.

Collection of blood occurred at baseline, at cycle 4 day 1, and at cycle 7 day 1. There are 15 residues in the CDR3. Trimming cost V 4 bases and J 4 bases, with 16 bases left between them. Germline values: CDR1 SNHLY, CDR2 FYNNEI. Source: CD4+ or CD8+ T cells sorted from blood, taken in a trial of the OX40 agonist ivuxolimab. The chain links TRBV2 to TRBJ2-5, with a possible D match to TRBD2 (5 bases). The clonotype comes from an adult with an advanced solid tumor such as melanoma, head and neck, liver or kidney cancer. The CDR3 reads CASSGRGSKGETQYF. The CDR3 DNA follows: TGTGCCAGCAGTGGAAGAGGGTCGAAGGGAGAGACCCAGTACTTC.